Reported below is one T cell receptor (beta chain). Seattle participants joined during active infection and were tracked over time. This entry belongs to a study of blood T cell repertoires in COVID-19. Study-level background: PBMCs, B-cell-depleted T cells, or T cells provided the cDNA or gDNA that made up the material.

The CDR3 is made up of 16 amino acids. V dropped 2 bases and J dropped 4 bases, with 14 bases sitting between them. Per the germline V gene, CDR1 is WSHSY and CDR2 is SAAADI. In the original analysis: Amplified reference gene primers provided the basis for estimating nucleated cell counts. Data came from immunoSEQ multiplex PCR; TCRdb stores just in-frame clones and leaves some out. V and J calls plus clone size are reproduced from that table; the DNA served to infer D and trimming. The sample lists about 420,000 clones; about 87% were seen once. This clonotype originated in a man between 18 and 35 years old with COVID-19, enrolled during active disease. Sequenced input: peripheral blood. The chain has TRBV10-2 and TRBJ2-2; tentatively, D is TRBD2 (7 bases). The CDR3 sequence: CASSEAWGGRTGELFF. The DNA of the CDR3 is TGCGCCAGCAGTGAGGCGTGGGGGGGCCGCACCGGGGAGCTGTTTTTT.